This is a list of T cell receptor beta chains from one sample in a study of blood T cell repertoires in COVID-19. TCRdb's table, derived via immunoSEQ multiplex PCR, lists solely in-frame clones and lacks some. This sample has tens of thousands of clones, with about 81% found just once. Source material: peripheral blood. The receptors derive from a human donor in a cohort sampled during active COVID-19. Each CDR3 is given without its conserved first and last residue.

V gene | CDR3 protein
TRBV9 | ASSGGQVQF
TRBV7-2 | ASSVTTGSYGYT
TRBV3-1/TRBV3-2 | ASSQGQGIHQETQY
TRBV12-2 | ASRLARGRSGVHRPDTQY
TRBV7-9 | ASSTGQQETQY
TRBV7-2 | ASSLGGTGSYEQY
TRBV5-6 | ASSSRTSGRAKETQY
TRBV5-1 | ASTNPSGGETQY
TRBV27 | ASSLHRDQPQH
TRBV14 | ASRGLAPSDTQY
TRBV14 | ASSHVGQFPGNTIY
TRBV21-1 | ASRQGLAGGPGAYNEQF
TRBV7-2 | ASSLAGLNTEAF
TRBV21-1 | ASPRRAGGTEAF
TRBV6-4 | ASLDSGGQP
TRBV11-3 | ASSLGGRGGEQF
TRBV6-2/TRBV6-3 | ASSPPFGLVGGDTQY
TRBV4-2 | ASSPPLDRGTEAF
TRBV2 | ASSQQGSREKLF
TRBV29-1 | SVEGQINYNEQF
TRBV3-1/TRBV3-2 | ASSSLQGTYEQY
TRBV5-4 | ASSLFTGLAGGNEQF
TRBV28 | ASADRAIFYEQY
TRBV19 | ASSMGSTGSQPQH
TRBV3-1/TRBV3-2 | ASSQDLAVPYNEQF
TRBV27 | ASRSPTAGGNTGELF
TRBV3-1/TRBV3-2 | ASSPHLTPFGPDTQY
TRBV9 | ASSPTGGNTGELF
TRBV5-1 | ASSSGDGRLTGELF
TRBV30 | AWKASLGARSGANVLT
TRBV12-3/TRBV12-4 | ASSYGSNQPQH
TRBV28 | ASSWGVETQY
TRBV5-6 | ASSWTSGTSRVTDTQY
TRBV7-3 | ASGNGWESGELF
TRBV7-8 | ASSLARGGEKLF
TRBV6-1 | ASKEGRGPNEKLF